The 3 T cell receptor beta chains listed next were all sequenced from one sample in a study of T-cell reconstitution after alpha-beta-depleted transplantation in children. Researchers prepared the TCRbeta library using unique molecular identifiers, the study reports. TCRdb called the PCR reads again in MiXCR, with one record for every CDR3 protein. The repertoire holds about 610,000 distinct CDR3 sequences, with roughly 10% as singletons. The sample here was PBMCs from the stem cell graft donor, taken from the stem cell graft. The source is a human donor who donated a stem cell graft to a child with acute myeloid leukemia.

The sample holds a few counts of this clonotype. The V call is TRBV24-1, the J call TRBJ2-7; no clear D. Trimming took off 4 bases at V and 2 bases at J, with 8 bases between the two ends. Germline V gene sequence: CDR1 KGHDR, CDR2 SFDVKD. This CDR3 is 13 amino acids long. The DNA of the CDR3 is TGTGCCACCAGTGAAGGGCCAACCTACGAGCAGTACTTC. It specifies CATSEGPTYEQYF.

The chain has TRBV30 and TRBJ2-2; 7 bases line up with TRBD1. This CDR3 is 13 amino acids long. The germline CDR1 and CDR2 sequences are GTSNPN and SVGIG (reference sequence). V shed 5 bases, J shed 3 bases, and the junction held 3 bases outside the gene matches. For the CDR3, the DNA is TGTGCCTGGGACAGGGTCCACACCGGGGAGCTGTTTTTT. Its translation is CAWDRVHTGELFF.

This chain connects TRBV12-3 or TRBV12-4 to TRBJ2-5, with TRBD1 matching 7 bases. This CDR3 contains 13 residues. Unmatched junction bases numbered 3, after V lost 5 bases and J lost 3 bases. CDR3 sequence: CASSRTGEETQYF. CDR3 nucleotides: TGTGCCAGCAGTCGTACAGGGGAAGAGACCCAGTACTTC.